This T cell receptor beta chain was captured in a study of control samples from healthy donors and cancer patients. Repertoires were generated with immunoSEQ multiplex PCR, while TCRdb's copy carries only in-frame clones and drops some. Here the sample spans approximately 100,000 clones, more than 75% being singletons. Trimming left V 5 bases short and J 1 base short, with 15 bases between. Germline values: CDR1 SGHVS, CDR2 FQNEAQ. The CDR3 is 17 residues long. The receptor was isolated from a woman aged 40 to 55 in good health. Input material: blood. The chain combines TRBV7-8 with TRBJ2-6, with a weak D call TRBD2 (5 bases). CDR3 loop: CASSQRVFGSGANVLTF. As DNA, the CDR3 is TGTGCCAGCAGCCAGAGGGTATTCGGGTCTGGGGCCAACGTCCTGACTTTC.